These 30 T cell receptor beta chains were all obtained from the same sample, sequenced in a study of blood T cell repertoires in COVID-19. Here immunoSEQ multiplex PCR was the method, and the copy in TCRdb shows in-frame clones only, minus some. This table holds approximately 120,000 clones, roughly 80% found once. The material sequenced was peripheral blood. The receptor source for this set is a human donor in a cohort sampled during active COVID-19.

This chain joins TRBV28 and TRBJ2-3, with D possibly TRBD2 on 6 matching bases. Germline CDR1 and CDR2: MDHEN and SYDVKM. The CDR3 loop spans 13 amino acids. V lost 7 bases and J lost 4, with 12 bases in between. Here the CDR3 DNA reads TGTGCCAGCAACGGGAGAACCGCAGATACGCAGTATTTT. It specifies CASNGRTADTQYF.

The V call is TRBV5-4, the J call TRBJ2-7; 11 bases are a match to TRBD2. The CDR3 runs to 15 residues. Looked up from germline, CDR1 is SGHNT and CDR2 is YYREEE (reference sequence). The V and J ends lost 4 bases and 2 bases, in that order; junction bases with no gene match: 5. In DNA, the CDR3 is TGTGCCAGCAGCCCAGGGACTAGCGGCACCTACGAGCAGTACTTC. Its translation: CASSPGTSGTYEQYF.

A note on this clone: Mismatch with germline at one junction end may stem from a read error. This rearrangement joins TRBV7-7 to TRBJ1-5; no clear D. This CDR3 is 10 amino acids long. The germline gives CDR1 SSHAT, CDR2 FNYEAQ (reference sequence). CDR3 sequence: CASSQQPQHF. The CDR3 DNA reads as TGTGCTAGCAGCCAACAGCCCCAGCATTTT. The entire variable domain, with the rest obtained from reference TRBV7-7 and TRBJ1-5, is as follows: GAGVSQSPRYKVTKRGQDVTLRCDPISSHATLYWYQQALGQGPEFLTYFNYEAQPDKSGLPSDRFSAERPEGSISTLTIQRTEQRDSAMYRCASSQQPQHFGDGTRLSIL.

The chain uses TRBV9 and TRBJ2-5, with 7 nucleotides matching TRBD2. CDR3 length: 16 residues. Germline trimming cut 0 bases from V and 5 bases from J; bases unmatched to any gene: 10. Per the germline V gene, CDR1 is SGDLS and CDR2 is YYNGEE. CDR3 sequence (DNA): TGTGCCAGCAGCGTAGCCTACTTAAGCGGGACGGAGACCCAGTACTTC. It translates to CASSVAYLSGTETQYF.

V is TRBV18 and J is TRBJ2-1, with 11 nucleotides matching TRBD1. The CDR3 covers 15 residues. V was pared by 6 bases and J by 4 bases, with 5 bases of the junction left unmatched. The germline CDR1 and CDR2 sequences are KGHSH and LQKENI. CDR3 DNA: TGTGCCAGCTCCGCAGGGACAGGGGGATACAATGAGCAGTTCTTC. The encoded protein is CASSAGTGGYNEQFF.

In regard to this clone: The germline gene is not matched at one end of the junction; a read error may be the cause. The chain recombines TRBV2 with TRBJ2-1; D is possibly TRBD1 (7 bases). The CDR3 is made up of 14 amino acids. CDR1 is SNHLY, CDR2 FYNNEI, per germline. The CDR3 coding sequence is TGTGCCAGCAGTGTGGAGGGACAGATCGGTAAAAGGATCTTC. Its protein is CASSVEGQIGKRIF.

This clone was recorded once. The chain links TRBV9 to TRBJ1-5; D is undetermined. V was shortened by 4 bases and J by 6 bases, with 14 bases between the two germline ends. The CDR3 is 14 amino acids. CDR1 is SGDLS and CDR2 is YYNGEE in the germline V gene. The CDR3 is CASSPSGAPQPQHF. The CDR3 DNA is TGTGCCAGCAGCCCCTCCGGAGCACCTCAGCCCCAGCATTTT.

V usage is TRBV5-5 and J usage is TRBJ1-2, with D possibly being TRBD1 (6 bases). CDR3 length: 14 amino acids. V gave up 2 bases and J gave up 7 bases, with 15 bases separating them. Germline CDR1 is SGHKS and CDR2 is YYEKEE (reference sequence). The CDR3 loop is CASSFSPGESGYTF. CDR3 in DNA: TGTGCCAGCAGCTTTAGTCCAGGGGAGAGTGGCTACACCTTC.

The chain joins TRBV7-3 to TRBJ2-1; unclear D gene. Germline V gives CDR1 SGHTA, CDR2 FQGTGA. V was trimmed by 4 bases and J by 7 bases, leaving 14 bases between them. There are 14 residues in the CDR3. CDR3 protein: CASSSTPGWNEQFF. In nucleotides, the CDR3 is TGTGCCAGCAGCTCAACCCCAGGCTGGAATGAGCAGTTCTTC.

The chain carries TRBV5-1 and TRBJ2-7; D perhaps matches TRBD1 (5 bases). V dropped 0 bases and J dropped 2 bases, with 9 bases sitting between them. The CDR3 is made up of 14 amino acids. Germline CDR1 reads SGHRS; CDR2 reads YFSETQ. The CDR3 spells CASSLEGFPYEQYF. CDR3 coding DNA: TGCGCCAGCAGCTTGGAGGGGTTCCCCTACGAGCAGTACTTC.

The chain uses TRBV28 and TRBJ2-7, with TRBD2 matching over 10 bases. The CDR3 contains 13 residues. Germline V lookup: CDR1 MDHEN, CDR2 SYDVKM. With 6 bases clipped from V and 7 bases from J, the junction kept 6 bases outside the gene matches. CDR3 residues: CASRPSGSREQYF. The DNA for the CDR3 is TGTGCCAGCAGACCTAGCGGGAGTAGAGAGCAGTACTTC.

This clone is a singleton in its sample. This rearrangement joins TRBV10-3 to TRBJ1-1; maybe TRBD1 (5 bases). CDR1 is ENHRY and CDR2 is SYGVKD in the germline V gene. The CDR3 has 13 residues. Trimming cost V 6 bases and J 1 base, with 9 bases left between them. The CDR3 DNA is TGTGCCATCAGCGGAACAGGGAACACTGAAGCTTTCTTT. Its translation: CAISGTGNTEAFF.

V and J are TRBV30 and TRBJ2-3; 10 positions match TRBD2. The V segment lost 0 bases and the J segment 2 bases; nucleotides outside the gene matches: 8. This CDR3 is 17 amino acids long. CDR1 and CDR2 from the germline V gene are GTSNPN and SVGIG (reference sequence). CDR3 coding DNA: TGTGCCTGGAGTGTCGGGCGGACTAGCGGATTCACAGATACGCAGTATTTT. Translation gives CAWSVGRTSGFTDTQYF.

This chain connects TRBV7-6 to TRBJ2-1, with D maybe TRBD2 (6 bases). Germline V lookup: CDR1 SGHVS, CDR2 FNYEAQ. The CDR3 is 14 amino acids. Trimming took 0 bases from V and 7 from J, leaving 10 bases between them. This chain's CDR3 is CASSLAAGGNEQFF. The CDR3, as DNA: TGTGCCAGCAGCTTAGCGGCCGGGGGAAATGAGCAGTTCTTC.

CDR3 amino acids: CASRPPGQGFNEQFF. CDR3 DNA: TGTGCCAGCAGACCTCCGGGACAGGGGTTCAATGAGCAGTTCTTC. The chain employs TRBV7-2 and TRBJ2-1; 10 positions agree with TRBD1. The V gene's germline CDR1 is SGHTA and CDR2 FQGNSA. The CDR3 length is 15 residues. V was clipped by 6 bases and J by 6 bases; unmatched bases: 8.

CDR3 nucleotide sequence: TGTGCCAGCAGTCGGGGGGGGGAAAGCTCCTACGAGCAGTACTTC. Residues: CASSRGGESSYEQYF. J is TRBJ2-7 and V is TRBV28; TRBD2 agrees at 8 bases. This CDR3 has 15 amino acids. The germline V gene has CDR1 MDHEN and CDR2 SYDVKM. The trim removed 5 bases at V and 0 bases at J, leaving 6 bases unmatched.

This rearrangement joins TRBV4-1 to TRBJ1-4; 10 bases are shared with TRBD1. Germline V CDR1 and CDR2: MGHRA, YSYEKL. The CDR3 extends over 16 amino acids. Losses at the gene ends were 1 base for V and 7 bases for J; bases not matched to a gene: 6. CDR3 coding DNA: TGCGCCAGCAGCCAAGCGGGACAGGGGTTGGGTGAAAAACTGTTTTTT. It is translated as CASSQAGQGLGEKLFF.

The chain couples TRBV19 to TRBJ1-4; D is undetermined. Germline V lookup: CDR1 LNHDA, CDR2 SQIVND (reference sequence). Trimming took off 2 bases at V and 5 bases at J, with 12 bases between the two ends. This CDR3 has 15 amino acids. CDR3 protein: CASSIWVQSNEKLFF. The CDR3 DNA follows: TGTGCCAGTAGTATATGGGTACAGTCGAATGAAAAACTGTTTTTT.

J is TRBJ2-7 and V is TRBV7-2; a possible D gene is TRBD2 (6 bases). V was clipped by 1 base and J by 1 base, with 20 bases between them. The germline V gene has CDR1 SGHTA and CDR2 FQGNSA. This CDR3 comprises 18 residues. The CDR3 reads CASSLGQRLLAQSYEQYF. CDR3 nucleotide sequence: TGTGCCAGCAGCTTAGGGCAGCGACTTCTAGCGCAATCCTACGAGCAGTACTTC.

The CDR3 sequence: CASSQEGTGFGYTF. The CDR3 DNA follows: TGTGCCAGCAGCCAAGAAGGGACAGGGTTTGGCTACACCTTC. The genes are TRBV4-2 and TRBJ1-2; 9 nucleotides match TRBD1. Per the germline V gene, CDR1 is LGHNA and CDR2 is YNFKEQ. The V segment lost 0 bases and the J segment 7 bases; nucleotides outside the gene matches: 3. The length of the CDR3 is 14 residues.

This chain connects TRBV19 to TRBJ1-2, with D maybe TRBD1 (5 bases). Germline CDR1 reads LNHDA; CDR2 reads SQIVND (reference sequence). Trimming cost V 6 bases and J 5 bases, with 13 bases left between them. CDR3 length: 13 amino acids. CDR3 residues: CASRLKGAYGYTF. Here the CDR3 DNA reads TGTGCCAGTAGATTGAAAGGGGCGTATGGCTACACCTTC.

The CDR3: CASSYRRAAGYTF. Here the CDR3 DNA reads TGTGCCAGCAGTTATCGCAGGGCGGCTGGCTACACCTTC. This chain connects TRBV6-2 or TRBV6-3 to TRBJ1-2; the D gene is possibly TRBD1 (5 bases). Per germline, CDR1 MNHEY and CDR2 SVGEGT. The CDR3 covers 13 residues. V was clipped by 3 bases and J by 7 bases, with 12 bases between them.

The chain is built from TRBV30 and TRBJ1-1, with 7 bases fitting TRBD1. CDR1 and CDR2 from the germline V gene are GTSNPN and SVGIG (reference sequence). Trimming removed 3 bases from V and 0 bases from J; junction bases left unmatched: 7. The CDR3 has 15 residues. The CDR3 nucleotides are TGTGCCTGGAGGCGTCGGGACAGAGTGAACACTGAAGCTTTCTTT. Translation: CAWRRRDRVNTEAFF.

The chain couples TRBV19 to TRBJ2-2; D is undetermined. The CDR3 is made up of 15 amino acids. V dropped 3 bases and J dropped 0 bases, with 8 bases sitting between them. The germline V gene has CDR1 LNHDA and CDR2 SQIVND (reference sequence). The CDR3 DNA reads TGTGCCAGTAGTATGGATGACTCGAACACCGGGGAGCTGTTTTTT. Translated: CASSMDDSNTGELFF.

CDR3 nucleotides: TGTGCCAGCAGTTTGATCGGAAGGACAAAGGATGAAAAACTGTTTTTT. This encodes CASSLIGRTKDEKLFF. This chain uses TRBV28 with TRBJ1-4; possibly TRBD1 for D (5 bases). There are 16 residues in the CDR3. CDR1 MDHEN and CDR2 SYDVKM come from the germline V gene. V shed 3 bases and J shed 6 bases, with 17 bases lying between them. Looking up the rest from reference TRBV28 and TRBJ1-4 gives the full variable domain: DVKVTQSSRYLVKRTGEKVFLECVQDMDHENMFWYRQDPGLGLRLIYFSYDVKMKEKGDIPEGYSVSREKKERFSLILESASTNQTSMYLCASSLIGRTKDEKLFFGSGTQLSVL.

The rearrangement uses TRBV27 and TRBJ2-1, with unresolved D. Germline lookup yields CDR1 MNHEY and CDR2 SMNVEV (reference sequence). V was shortened by 6 bases and J by 6 bases, with 21 bases between the two germline ends. The CDR3 loop spans 16 amino acids. This chain's CDR3 is CASSFFSDSNSNEQFF. DNA of the CDR3: TGTGCCAGCAGCTTTTTCTCGGATTCAAACAGCAATGAGCAGTTCTTC.

Only a few counts were recorded for this clone. The chain combines TRBV28 with TRBJ1-2; no clear D gene. Germline V gene lookup returns CDR1 MDHEN and CDR2 SYDVKM. V was shortened by 7 bases and J by 6 bases, with 21 bases between the two germline ends. CDR3 length: 15 amino acids. The CDR3 sequence is CASTLLGAGQNGYTF. CDR3 DNA sequence: TGTGCCAGCACCCTCCTCGGCGCAGGTCAAAATGGCTACACCTTC.

This chain uses TRBV5-1 with TRBJ2-3, with D unclear. This CDR3 is built from 14 residues. V lost 4 bases and J 0 bases, leaving 9 bases between the germline ends. Germline loops: CDR1 SGHRS, CDR2 YFSETQ. CDR3 protein: CASSVRLSTDTQYF. The CDR3 DNA reads as TGCGCCAGCAGCGTTAGACTGAGCACAGATACGCAGTATTTT.

This clone was seen only a few times. At the DNA level, this CDR3 is encoded by other sequences in the same sample as well. The V call is TRBV30, the J call TRBJ2-7; the match to TRBD2 covers 7 bases. Unmatched junction bases numbered 2, after V lost 0 bases and J lost 3 bases. The germline V gene encodes CDR1 GTSNPN and CDR2 SVGIG (reference sequence). The CDR3 sequence is 13 residues long. As DNA, the CDR3 is TGTGCCTGGAGTGTAAGCGGGAACTACGAGCAGTACTTC. Encoded protein: CAWSVSGNYEQYF.

This chain links TRBV6-9 with TRBJ2-7; D call uncertain. Trimming shortened V by 2 bases and J by 0 bases, and 14 bases separated the two germline ends. This CDR3 is 16 amino acids long. Per the germline V gene, CDR1 is MNHGY and CDR2 is SVAAGI. CDR3 nucleotide sequence: TGTGCCAGCAGTTATCACGGCGGTTGGGTCTCCTACGAGCAGTACTTC. This sequence encodes CASSYHGGWVSYEQYF.